This TCR beta chain derives from a study of shared clonotypes between healthy human individuals (TCRdb year 2020). In terms of the full investigation: A couple of women and a few men aged 18 to 49 years were included in the cohort. Blood TCR repertoires of a handful of healthy adults were deeply sequenced to estimate repertoire size and the extent of clonotype sharing between individuals. For each donor, CD4 naive and CD4 memory were each run on three plates, CD8 naive on two plates, and CD8 memory on one plate. Leukapheresis yielded between about 0.94 and 9 billion PBMCs per donor. Libraries were prepared and TCR repertoires were sequenced by different laboratories using diverse techniques, in order to increase sequencing depth and limit assay-specific biases.

CDR1 and CDR2, looked up from the germline V gene, are SQVTM and ANQGSEA. V loses 1 base, J loses 4 bases, and the germline ends lie 17 bases apart. The CDR3 goes from the cysteine to the phenylalanine over 15 residues. The read is trimmed to its CDR3 DNA, 45 bases read in frame from base 1. CD8 naive samples were obtained by positive selection for CCR7 among CD45RO-negative cells, yielding a CD45RA+CCR7+ population from which TemRA cells were excluded. The donors were healthy, HIV-negative adults with no recently reported acute infections or vaccinations. Only Caucasian adults living in Nashville, Tennessee, USA were represented among the donors. Blood was collected by leukapheresis, and PBMCs were isolated by Ficoll-Histopaque density gradient centrifugation and then cryopreserved in liquid nitrogen vapor phase. Analytical flow cytometry was used to check the purity and quantity of every magnetically sorted T cell population. Each sorted fraction had its genomic DNA isolated and then quantified by UV absorbance on a Nanodrop 2000c.

Using the deep immunoSEQ assay, multiplex PCR amplified TCR CDR3 regions from genomic DNA. Extracted genomic DNA from each cell subset was distributed evenly across all wells of several immunoSEQ 96-well plates, and each plate was treated as a replicate. Each replicate PCR for sorted subsets received about 0.2 ug genomic DNA, equal to tens of thousands of T cell genomes. The purified libraries were quantified using a Qubit 3.0 fluorometer, sized with a Bioanalyzer 2100, and then quantified again using the KAPA Library Quantification kit. Every immunoSEQ 96-well plate was sequenced on a separate single-read 150-cycle Illumina NextSeq 550 flow cell. Concerning the study's data processing: The immunoSEQ output contained only junctional sequences without quality scores, so filtering could not match that applied to full-length reads. To assign V/J genes and CDR3, sequences were annotated against IMGT germline references using PyIR, a Python wrapper for IgBLAST v1.9. Reads were removed for weak V/J assignments (E-value above 1e-6), missing CDR3, stop codons, out-of-frame junctions, or ambiguous translated residues. V3J clonotypes were defined by identical inferred V gene, J gene, and CDR3 amino acid sequence. Percentage overlap between repertoires was computed as shared unique clonotypes divided by the size of the smaller repertoire. RTK rarefaction, the Chao1 estimator, and Recon v2.1 estimates of unobserved clonotypes were used to assess repertoire richness. Generation probabilities were computed with OLGA for all TCRbeta clonotypes obtained by the gDNA method from a few donors. TCRdb took this table from immuneACCESS and kept in-frame rearrangements with V and J called. Such tables lack part of the clones; where checked against another copy, unresolved V genes explain under half of the gap, and the rest is unexplained. From that table come the V and J calls and clone size; the DNA was used to work out D and trimming. The sample profile shows millions of clones; just under 95% of them were found once. Together, the top ten hold 1.1% of the sample.

Remarks on this clone: The specificity of this receptor is unknown. Base qualities are missing; no much larger clone stands one base away.

Study-wide conclusions, independent of this receptor: Pairwise subsampling indicated that sequencing depth was expected to affect the degree of clonotype sharing among donors. Compared with non-shared clonotypes, clonotypes shared by all four sorted-subset donors had higher generation probabilities. When four donors were compared, the shared fraction of clonotypes was around 5.1% for naive CD4, about 4% for naive CD8, roughly 2.5% for memory CD4, and about 0.36% for memory CD8. Naive subsets generally had larger estimated clonotype richness than memory subsets. The genetic and exposure-history diversity represented was limited by the small number of donors. Rarefaction of sorted-subset datasets indicated incomplete sequencing despite the large sequencing depth. Sampling was restricted to blood, and TCR repertoires in tissue are likely to differ from TCR repertoires in blood.

The sample comprised naive CD8+ T cells sorted from blood. Taken with the paper, the label for cell subset or site translates to: CD45RA+CCR7+. This receptor was taken from a man aged 18 to 30 in good health. The sequence joins TRBV29-1 to TRBJ2-7, with TRBD2 as a weak D call on 6 bases. The CDR3 here reads CSVEVFLASGYEQYF. The DNA is as follows: TGCAGCGTTGAAGTTTTTCTAGCGTCCGGGTACGAGCAGTACTTC.